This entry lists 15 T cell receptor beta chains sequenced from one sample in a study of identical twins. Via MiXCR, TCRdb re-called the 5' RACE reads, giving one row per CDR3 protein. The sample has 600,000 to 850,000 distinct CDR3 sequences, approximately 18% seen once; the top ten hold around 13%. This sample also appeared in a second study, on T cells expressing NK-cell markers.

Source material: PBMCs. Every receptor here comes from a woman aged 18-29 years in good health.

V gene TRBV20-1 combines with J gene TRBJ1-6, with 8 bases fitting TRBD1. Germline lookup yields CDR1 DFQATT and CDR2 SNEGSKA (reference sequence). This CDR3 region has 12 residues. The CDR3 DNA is TGCAGCGCAGGACAGGGATCTTCACCCCTCCACTTT. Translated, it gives CSAGQGSSPLHF.

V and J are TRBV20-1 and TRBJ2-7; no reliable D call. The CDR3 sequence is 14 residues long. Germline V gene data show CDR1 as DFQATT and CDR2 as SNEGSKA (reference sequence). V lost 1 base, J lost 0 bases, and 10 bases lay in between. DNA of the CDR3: TGCAGTGCTAGAGGAGTTAAAAGCTCCTACGAGCAGTACTTC. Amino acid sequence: CSARGVKSSYEQYF.

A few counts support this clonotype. CDR3 nucleotides: TGCAGCGTTGCAGGTGTCAACGAGCAGTACTTC. As protein: CSVAGVNEQYF. V usage is TRBV29-1 and J usage is TRBJ2-7; D unclear. V was trimmed by 4 bases and J by 5 bases, leaving 9 bases between them. Germline CDR1 SQVTM, CDR2 ANQGSEA. The CDR3 is made up of 11 amino acids.

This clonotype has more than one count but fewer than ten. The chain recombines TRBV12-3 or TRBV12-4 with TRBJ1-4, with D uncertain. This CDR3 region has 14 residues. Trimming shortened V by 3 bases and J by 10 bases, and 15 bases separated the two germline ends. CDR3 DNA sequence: TGTGCCAGCAGTTTTGGGCAGGCGCTAGGAAAACTGTTTTTT. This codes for CASSFGQALGKLFF.

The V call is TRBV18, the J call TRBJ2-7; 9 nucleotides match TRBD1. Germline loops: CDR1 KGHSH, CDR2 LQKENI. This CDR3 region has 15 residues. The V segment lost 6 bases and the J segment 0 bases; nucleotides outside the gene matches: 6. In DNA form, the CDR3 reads TGTGCCAGCTCCGCTGGGGACAGGGTCTCCTACGAGCAGTACTTC. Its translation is CASSAGDRVSYEQYF.

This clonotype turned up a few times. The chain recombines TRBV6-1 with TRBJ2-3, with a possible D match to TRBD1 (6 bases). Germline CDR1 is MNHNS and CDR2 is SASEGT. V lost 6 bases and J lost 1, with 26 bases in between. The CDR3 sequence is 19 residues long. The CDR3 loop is CASRIHNVIGAGGTDTQYF. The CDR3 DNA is TGTGCCAGCAGGATCCATAATGTAATTGGGGCAGGGGGCACAGATACGCAGTATTTT.

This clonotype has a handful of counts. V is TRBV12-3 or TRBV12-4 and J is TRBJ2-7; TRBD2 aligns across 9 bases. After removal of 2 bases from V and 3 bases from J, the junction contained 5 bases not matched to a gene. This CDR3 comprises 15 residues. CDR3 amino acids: CASSLTSGFIYEQYF. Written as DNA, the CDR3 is TGTGCCAGCAGTTTAACTAGCGGGTTCATCTACGAGCAGTACTTC.

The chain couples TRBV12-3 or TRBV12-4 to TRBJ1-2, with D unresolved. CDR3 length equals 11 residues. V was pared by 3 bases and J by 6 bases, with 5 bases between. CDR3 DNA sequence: TGTGCCAGCAGTTTTTCAGATGGCTACACCTTC. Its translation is CASSFSDGYTF.

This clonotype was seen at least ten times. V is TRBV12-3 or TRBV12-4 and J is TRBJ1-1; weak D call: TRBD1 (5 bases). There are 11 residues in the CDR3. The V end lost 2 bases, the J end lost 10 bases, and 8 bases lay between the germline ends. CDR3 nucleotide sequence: TGTGCCAGCAGTTTACGTGGGGGAGCTTTCTTT. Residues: CASSLRGGAFF.

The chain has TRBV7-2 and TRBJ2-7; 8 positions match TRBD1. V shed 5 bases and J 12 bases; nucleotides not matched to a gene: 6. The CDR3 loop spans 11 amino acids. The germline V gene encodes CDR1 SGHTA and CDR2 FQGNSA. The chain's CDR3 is CASSTGQGLYF. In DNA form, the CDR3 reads TGTGCCAGCAGCACAGGACAGGGTTTGTACTTC.

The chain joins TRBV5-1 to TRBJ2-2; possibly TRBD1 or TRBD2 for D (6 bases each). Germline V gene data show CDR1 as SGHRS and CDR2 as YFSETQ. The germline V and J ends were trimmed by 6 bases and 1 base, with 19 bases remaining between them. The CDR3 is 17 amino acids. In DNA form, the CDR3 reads TGCGCCAGCATGACGGGGGCGTCCGGCAAGAACACCGGGGAGCTGTTTTTT. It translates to CASMTGASGKNTGELFF.

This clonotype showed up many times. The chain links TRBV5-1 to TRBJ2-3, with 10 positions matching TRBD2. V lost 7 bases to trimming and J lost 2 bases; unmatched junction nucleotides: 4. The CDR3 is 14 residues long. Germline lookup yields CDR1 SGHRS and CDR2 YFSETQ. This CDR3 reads CASSSGRATDTQYF. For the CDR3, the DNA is TGCGCCAGCTCGAGCGGGAGGGCCACAGATACGCAGTATTTT.

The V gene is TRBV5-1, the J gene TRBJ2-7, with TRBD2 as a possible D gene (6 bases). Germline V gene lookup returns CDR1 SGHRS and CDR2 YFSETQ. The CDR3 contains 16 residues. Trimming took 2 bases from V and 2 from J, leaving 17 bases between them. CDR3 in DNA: TGCGCCAGCAGCTTAGGCCTCCGGGGGTTGACCTACGAGCAGTACTTC. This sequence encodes CASSLGLRGLTYEQYF.

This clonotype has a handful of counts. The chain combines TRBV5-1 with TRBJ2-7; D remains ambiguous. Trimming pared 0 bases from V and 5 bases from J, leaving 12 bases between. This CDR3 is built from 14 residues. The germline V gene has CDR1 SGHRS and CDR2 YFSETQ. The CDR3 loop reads CASSLASGFDEQYF. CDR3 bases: TGCGCCAGCAGCTTGGCCAGTGGGTTTGACGAGCAGTACTTC.

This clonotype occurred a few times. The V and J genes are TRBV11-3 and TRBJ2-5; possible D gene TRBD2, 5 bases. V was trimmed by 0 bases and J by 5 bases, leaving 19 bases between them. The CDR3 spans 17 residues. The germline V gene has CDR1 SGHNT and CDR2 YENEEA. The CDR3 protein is CASSLDPLMGSSETQYF. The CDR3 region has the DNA TGTGCCAGCAGCTTAGATCCCCTAATGGGGAGCAGTGAGACCCAGTACTTC.